This T cell receptor beta chain appears in the sequencing data of a study of Graves' ophthalmopathy and Graves' hyperthyroidism. Study as a whole: Untreated patients at initial diagnosis provided peripheral blood.

There are many counts of this clonotype. The CDR3 has 15 amino acids. Losses at the gene ends were 5 bases for V and 5 bases for J; bases not matched to a gene: 11. CDR1 is SGHAT and CDR2 is FQDESV in the germline V gene (reference sequence). RNA transcripts were the source from which TCR beta CDR3 regions were amplified. Amplification began with first-round RT-PCR using HTBI primers, then second-round multiplex PCR was performed. TCRdb reprocessed the multiplex PCR reads with MiXCR, giving one entry per CDR3 protein. The table lists hundreds of thousands of distinct CDR3 sequences, around a fifth of them singletons. Patients newly diagnosed with hyperthyroidism, under 2 months' duration, were aged 18 to 65, the study reports. Certain patients were not enrolled. These were patients with other autoimmune diseases, uncontrolled infections, pregnancy or lactation.

This receptor was obtained from a young woman with stable Graves' hyperthyroidism. Some clones in this sample may be carry-over from other donors' samples. The chain joins TRBV11-1 to TRBJ2-5, with 7 bases that match TRBD1. The sample consisted of peripheral blood. CDR3 region: CASSPGTEAWETQYF. The CDR3 nucleotides read TGTGCCAGCAGCCCAGGGACAGAGGCATGGGAGACCCAGTACTTC.